Below are 23 T cell receptor beta chains sequenced from a single sample in a study of PD-L1 blockade in urothelial cancer. The method was immunoSEQ multiplex PCR; TCRdb's version includes in-frame clones alone and lacks a portion of them. The table records under 55,000 clones, about 88% of them present only once. Sample time point: pretreatment peripheral blood. The sequencing used PBMCs, collected around atezolizumab (anti-PD-L1) treatment. Source of these receptors: an older man with urothelial cancer.

The V and J genes are TRBV5-4 and TRBJ2-1, with 14 bases identical to TRBD2. The CDR3 is 15 amino acids. In germline, CDR1 is SGHNT, CDR2 YYREEE (reference sequence). Trimming removed 5 bases from V and 8 bases from J; junction bases left unmatched: 6. The CDR3 DNA is TGTGCCAGCAGGCCCGGGACTAGCGGGAGTGATGAGCAGTTCTTC. Protein product: CASRPGTSGSDEQFF.

The rearrangement joins TRBV18 to TRBJ2-1, with 7 bases that match TRBD2. CDR1 KGHSH and CDR2 LQKENI come from the germline V gene. This CDR3 is built from 16 residues. V lost 1 base, J lost 9 bases, and 12 bases stayed unmatched. The CDR3 spells CASSPLPAGTQGEQFF. The DNA for the CDR3 is TGTGCCAGCTCACCACTTCCAGCGGGAACGCAGGGTGAGCAGTTCTTC.

The V call is TRBV19, the J call TRBJ2-2; D unclear. Germline V gene lookup returns CDR1 LNHDA and CDR2 SQIVND (reference sequence). CDR3 length: 11 amino acids. The V end lost 6 bases, the J end lost 7 bases, and 6 bases lay between the germline ends. Written as DNA, the CDR3 is TGTGCCAGTAGAGTCGGCGGGGAGCTGTTTTTT. The encoded protein is CASRVGGELFF. The variable domain in full, with the rest retrieved from reference TRBV19 and TRBJ2-2, is DGGITQSPKYLFRKEGQNVTLSCEQNLNHDAMYWYRQDPGQGLRLIYYSQIVNDFQKGDIAEGYSVSREKKESFPLTVTSAQKNPTAFYLCASRVGGELFFGEGSRLTVL.

The chain links TRBV6-5 to TRBJ2-5; 7 bases match TRBD1. Germline V CDR1 and CDR2: MNHEY, SVGAGI. V lost 4 bases, J lost 7 bases, and 9 bases stayed unmatched. The CDR3 length is 14 residues. CDR3 in DNA: TGTGCCAGCAGTTCCCCGGACAGGCGGAGGACCCAGTACTTC. Translating gives CASSSPDRRRTQYF.

J is TRBJ1-3 and V is TRBV9, with TRBD1 matching over 8 bases. The germline V gene has CDR1 SGDLS and CDR2 YYNGEE. CDR3 length: 15 residues. Trimming took 2 bases from V and 8 from J; bases not matched to a gene: 9. The CDR3 bases are TGTGCCAGCAGCGTTGGGACAGGCGTCCGTTACACCATATATTTT. Its translation is CASSVGTGVRYTIYF. Drawing the rest from reference TRBV9 and TRBJ1-3, the complete variable domain is DSGVTQTPKHLITATGQRVTLRCSPRSGDLSVYWYQQSLDQGLQFLIQYYNGEERAKGNILERFSAQQFPDLHSELNLSSLELGDSALYFCASSVGTGVRYTIYFGEGSWLTVV.

This clone was detected only a few times. V usage is TRBV7-9 and J usage is TRBJ2-1; TRBD1 might be the D (5 bases). Per germline, CDR1 SEHNR and CDR2 FQNEAQ (reference sequence). V lost 5 bases and J 0 bases, leaving 20 bases between the germline ends. The CDR3 has 18 amino acids. DNA of the CDR3: TGTGCCAGCAGCCCCAGAGACCCAGCTGGGGCCTCCTACAATGAGCAGTTCTTC. Translation: CASSPRDPAGASYNEQFF.

In its sample, this clone was seen once. The genes are TRBV6-1 and TRBJ2-2; weak D call: TRBD1 (5 bases). Germline CDR1 MNHNS, CDR2 SASEGT. The CDR3 sequence is 15 residues long. Trimming removed 3 bases at V and 1 base at J, with 9 bases between. The CDR3: CASSDWTRNTGELFF. In DNA, the CDR3 is TGTGCCAGCAGTGATTGGACAAGGAACACCGGGGAGCTGTTTTTT.

In its sample, this clone was seen a few times. The chain links TRBV7-9 to TRBJ1-1; the D gene is possibly TRBD1 (6 bases). CDR1 and CDR2 (germline): SEHNR, FQNEAQ (reference sequence). This CDR3 has 15 amino acids. V lost 5 bases and J 5 bases, leaving 18 bases between the germline ends. The CDR3 nucleotides read TGTGCCAGCAGCCCAGCCCGGGGACACAAGACTGAAGCTTTCTTT. This translates into CASSPARGHKTEAFF.

This clone was seen only once. The V call is TRBV5-8, the J call TRBJ2-5; 12 nucleotides line up with TRBD2. There are 16 residues in the CDR3. Per the germline V gene, CDR1 is SGHTS and CDR2 is YDEGEE. V shed 2 bases and J 3 bases; nucleotides not matched to a gene: 5. The DNA of the CDR3 is TGTGCCAGCAGCTTCTACAGACTAGCGGGAGAAGAGACCCAGTACTTC. Amino acid sequence: CASSFYRLAGEETQYF.

The CDR3 loop reads CASSKTGNEGTDTQYF. In DNA, the CDR3 is TGTGCCAGCAGCAAAACAGGGAACGAGGGCACAGATACGCAGTATTTT. The rearrangement links TRBV21-1 to TRBJ2-3; the D call in the table, TRBD1, was not verified against the DNA. TRBV21-1 corresponds to a pseudogene. The length of the CDR3 is 16 residues.

The CDR3 sequence is CASSVGQPVTEAFF. The CDR3 nucleotides are TGTGCCAGCAGTGTCGGACAGCCGGTCACTGAAGCTTTCTTT. The chain is built from TRBV27 and TRBJ1-1; D may be TRBD1 (6 bases). This CDR3 is built from 14 residues. The V gene's germline CDR1 is MNHEY and CDR2 SMNVEV (reference sequence). Trimming took off 5 bases at V and 4 bases at J, with 14 bases between the two ends.

The rearrangement joins TRBV30 to TRBJ1-1, with 7 bases aligning to TRBD1. The trim removed 5 bases at V and 2 bases at J, leaving 8 bases unmatched. The CDR3 covers 14 residues. CDR1 GTSNPN and CDR2 SVGIG come from the germline V gene (reference sequence). The CDR3 sequence is CAWGSDRVNTEAFF. The CDR3 nucleotides are TGTGCCTGGGGTTCCGACAGGGTCAACACTGAAGCTTTCTTT.

Only a few counts were recorded for this clone. V gene TRBV11-2 combines with J gene TRBJ1-1; D uncertain. V shed 0 bases and J shed 4 bases, with 6 bases lying between them. Germline CDR1 SGHAT, CDR2 FQNNGV. The CDR3 runs to 13 residues. CDR3 nucleotide sequence: TGTGCCAGCAGCTTAGAGGCGGGCACTGAAGCTTTCTTT. Amino acid sequence: CASSLEAGTEAFF.

Only a few counts were recorded for this clone. V gene TRBV5-1 combines with J gene TRBJ2-7; 8 nucleotides agree with TRBD1. This CDR3 has 13 amino acids. Germline V gene sequence: CDR1 SGHRS, CDR2 YFSETQ. V lost 2 bases and J lost 5; bases outside the gene matches: 3. CDR3 nucleotides: TGCGCCAGCAGCTTTGGGACAGGTAACGAGCAGTACTTC. It encodes CASSFGTGNEQYF.

This rearrangement joins TRBV6-5 to TRBJ1-4; maybe TRBD1 (5 bases). Germline V gene data show CDR1 as MNHEY and CDR2 as SVGAGI. Trimming cost V 2 bases and J 2 bases, with 9 bases left between them. The CDR3 length is 15 residues. This CDR3 is CASSYGGATNEKLFF. The CDR3 DNA sequence: TGTGCCAGCAGTTACGGAGGGGCCACTAATGAAAAACTGTTTTTT.

The chain uses TRBV2 and TRBJ2-1, with D perhaps matching TRBD2 (6 bases). Germline V gives CDR1 SNHLY, CDR2 FYNNEI. Trimming removed 6 bases at V and 10 bases at J, with 16 bases between. The CDR3 consists of 13 residues. The CDR3 DNA is TGTGCCAGCAGCGGAATGCGGGGCCGGGAGCAGTTCTTC. It is translated as CASSGMRGREQFF.

The chain joins TRBV6-1 to TRBJ2-7; 9 nucleotides line up with TRBD1. Germline V gene data show CDR1 as MNHNS and CDR2 as SASEGT. This CDR3 has 15 amino acids. V was pared by 0 bases and J by 2 bases, with 2 bases of the junction left unmatched. The CDR3 nucleotides are TGTGCCAGCAGTGAAGCTTGGGACAGGGCCTACGAGCAGTACTTC. It codes for CASSEAWDRAYEQYF.

Only a few counts were recorded for this clone. The genes are TRBV7-3 and TRBJ1-1, with 10 nucleotides matching TRBD1. The CDR3 runs to 13 residues. With V trimmed by 5 bases and J by 7 bases, 4 bases remained unmatched. Germline V lookup: CDR1 SGHTA, CDR2 FQGTGA. The CDR3, as DNA: TGTGCCAGCAGCGTTGACAGGGGGCGTGAAGCTTTCTTT. This sequence encodes CASSVDRGREAFF.

The chain is built from TRBV10-3 and TRBJ1-5, with 8 bases that match TRBD1. The CDR3 has 15 amino acids. Germline V gives CDR1 ENHRY, CDR2 SYGVKD. With V trimmed by 3 bases and J by 5 bases, 6 bases remained unmatched. CDR3 sequence: CAISEDRGGDQPQHF. CDR3 in DNA: TGTGCCATCAGTGAAGACAGGGGAGGGGATCAGCCCCAGCATTTT.

This chain connects TRBV7-9 to TRBJ2-1; tentative D call: TRBD2 (6 bases). The CDR3 consists of 14 residues. With 8 bases removed from V and 4 bases from J, the gap between germline ends came to 15 bases. Germline V gene data show CDR1 as SEHNR and CDR2 as FQNEAQ (reference sequence). CDR3 in DNA: TGTGCCAGCGACTGGGACGGGGGATACAATGAGCAGTTCTTC. Translation: CASDWDGGYNEQFF.

V gene TRBV19 combines with J gene TRBJ1-5; a weak D match, TRBD1 (5 bases). The CDR3 loop spans 16 amino acids. Germline CDR1 reads LNHDA; CDR2 reads SQIVND (reference sequence). The V and J ends lost 3 bases and 0 bases respectively, with 12 bases between them. CDR3 protein: CASSIAGRHSNQPQHF. CDR3 in DNA: TGTGCCAGTAGTATCGCGGGACGGCATAGCAATCAGCCCCAGCATTTT.

This clone was picked up one time. The junction does not match germline at one end; this may be a read error. The V call is TRBV5-1, the J call TRBJ2-7; TRBD2 is a possible D gene (6 bases). The CDR3 is 13 residues long. Germline loops: CDR1 SGHRS, CDR2 YFSETQ. DNA for the CDR3: TGCGCCAGCAACTTGGGCGGGGTGGACAAGCAGTACTTC. Its protein is CASNLGGVDKQYF.

This clone was counted only a few times. J is TRBJ1-2 and V is TRBV4-1; D is ambiguous. Germline V gene sequence: CDR1 MGHRA, CDR2 YSYEKL. This CDR3 has 14 residues. The V gene lost 1 base and the J gene lost 3 bases, with 9 bases spanning the gap. CDR3 in amino acids: CASSQGRQYYGYTF. CDR3 DNA sequence: TGCGCCAGCAGCCAAGGTCGCCAGTACTATGGCTACACCTTC.